The TCR beta chain described here comes from a study of breast tumors, draining lymph nodes, adjacent tissues. CDR1 is MNHNS, CDR2 SASEGT, per germline. V lost 6 bases and J 4 bases, leaving 18 bases between the germline ends. CDR3 length equals 16 residues. From the multiplex PCR reads, TCRdb called clonotypes with MiXCR, one entry per CDR3 protein. The sample lists some 100,000 distinct CDR3 sequences, around 20% occurring once. Axillary draining lymph nodes of breast cancer patients supplied the node samples. This clonotype was counted only a few times. Sequencing was performed on axillary lymph node tissue. This TCR was sampled from a female donor with breast cancer. Some clones in this sample may be carry-over from other donors' samples. This sequence joins TRBV6-1 and TRBJ1-4; D uncertain. The CDR3 DNA follows: TGTGCCAGCAGCTTCGCTTATGGTCTGTATAATGAAAAACTGTTTTTT. It specifies CASSFAYGLYNEKLFF.